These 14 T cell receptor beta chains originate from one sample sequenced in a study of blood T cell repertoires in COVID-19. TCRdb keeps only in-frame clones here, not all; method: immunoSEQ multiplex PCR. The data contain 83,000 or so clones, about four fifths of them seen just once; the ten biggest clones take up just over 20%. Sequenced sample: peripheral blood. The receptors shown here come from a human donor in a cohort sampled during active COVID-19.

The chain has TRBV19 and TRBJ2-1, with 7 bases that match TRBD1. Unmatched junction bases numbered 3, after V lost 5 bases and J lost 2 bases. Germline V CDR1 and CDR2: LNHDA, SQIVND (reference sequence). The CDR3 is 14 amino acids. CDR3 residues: CASSYRGPYNEQFF. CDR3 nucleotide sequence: TGTGCCAGTAGTTACAGGGGACCCTACAATGAGCAGTTCTTC.

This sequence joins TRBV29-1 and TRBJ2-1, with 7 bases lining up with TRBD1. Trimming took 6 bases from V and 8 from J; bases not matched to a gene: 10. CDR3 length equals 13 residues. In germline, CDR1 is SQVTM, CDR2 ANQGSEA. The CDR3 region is CSVRQGTWDEQFF. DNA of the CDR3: TGCAGCGTGAGACAGGGCACGTGGGATGAGCAGTTCTTC.

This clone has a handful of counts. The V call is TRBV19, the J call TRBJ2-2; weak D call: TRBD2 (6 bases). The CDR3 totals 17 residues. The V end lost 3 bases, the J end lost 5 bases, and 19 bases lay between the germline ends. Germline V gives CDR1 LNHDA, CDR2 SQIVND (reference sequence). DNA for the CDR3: TGTGCCAGTAGTATCGGCTGGGGGGACGTGAGTACCGGGGAGCTGTTTTTT. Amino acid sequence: CASSIGWGDVSTGELFF.

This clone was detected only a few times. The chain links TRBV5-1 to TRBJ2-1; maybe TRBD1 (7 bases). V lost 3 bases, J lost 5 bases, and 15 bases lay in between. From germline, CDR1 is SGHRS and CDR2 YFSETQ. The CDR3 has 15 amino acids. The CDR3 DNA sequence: TGCGCCAGCAGCTCGGCCAGGGGGGAGGACAATGAGCAGTTCTTC. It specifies CASSSARGEDNEQFF.

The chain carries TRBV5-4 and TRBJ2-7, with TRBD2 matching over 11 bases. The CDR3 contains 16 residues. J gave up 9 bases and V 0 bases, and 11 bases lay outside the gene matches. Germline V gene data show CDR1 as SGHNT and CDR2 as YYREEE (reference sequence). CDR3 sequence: CASSLERTSGQWGQYF. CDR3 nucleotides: TGTGCCAGCAGCTTGGAACGGACTAGCGGGCAATGGGGGCAGTACTTC.

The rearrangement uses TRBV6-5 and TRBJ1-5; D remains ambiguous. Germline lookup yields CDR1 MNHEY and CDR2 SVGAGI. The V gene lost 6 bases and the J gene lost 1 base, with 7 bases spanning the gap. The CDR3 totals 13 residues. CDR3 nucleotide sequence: TGTGCCAGCAGCTCCGTCAGCAATCAGCCCCAGCATTTT. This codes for CASSSVSNQPQHF.

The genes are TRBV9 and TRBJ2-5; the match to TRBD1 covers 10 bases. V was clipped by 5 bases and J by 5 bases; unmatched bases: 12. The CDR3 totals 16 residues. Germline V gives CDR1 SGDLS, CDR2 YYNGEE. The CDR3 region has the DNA TGTGCCAGCAGGAAGGGGTCGGGACAGGGGTTGGAGACCCAGTACTTC. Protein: CASRKGSGQGLETQYF.

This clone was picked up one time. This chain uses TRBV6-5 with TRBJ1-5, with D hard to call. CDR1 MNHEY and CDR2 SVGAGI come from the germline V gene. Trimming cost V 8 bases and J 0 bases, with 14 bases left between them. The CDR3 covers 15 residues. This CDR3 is CASQHRLDSNQPQHF. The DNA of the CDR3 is TGTGCCAGCCAACATCGTCTTGATAGCAATCAGCCCCAGCATTTT.

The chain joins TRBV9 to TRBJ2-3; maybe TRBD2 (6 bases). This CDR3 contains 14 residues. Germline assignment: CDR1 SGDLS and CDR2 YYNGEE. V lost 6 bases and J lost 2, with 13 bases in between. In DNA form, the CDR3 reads TGTGCCAGCAACCCTAGCGACTCCACAGATACGCAGTATTTT. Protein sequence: CASNPSDSTDTQYF.

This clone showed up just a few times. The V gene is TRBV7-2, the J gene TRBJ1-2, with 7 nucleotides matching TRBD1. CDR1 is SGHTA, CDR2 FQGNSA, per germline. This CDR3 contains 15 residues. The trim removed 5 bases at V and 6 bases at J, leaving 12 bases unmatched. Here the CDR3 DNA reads TGTGCCAGCAGCCCAAAGGGGGCTCCTAGTCATGGCTACACCTTC. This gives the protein CASSPKGAPSHGYTF. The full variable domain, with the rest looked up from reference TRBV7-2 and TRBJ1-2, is GAGVSQSPSNKVTEKGKDVELRCDPISGHTALYWYRQSLGQGLEFLIYFQGNSAPDKSGLPSDRFSAERTGGSVSTLTIQRTQQEDSAVYLCASSPKGAPSHGYTFGSGTRLTVV.

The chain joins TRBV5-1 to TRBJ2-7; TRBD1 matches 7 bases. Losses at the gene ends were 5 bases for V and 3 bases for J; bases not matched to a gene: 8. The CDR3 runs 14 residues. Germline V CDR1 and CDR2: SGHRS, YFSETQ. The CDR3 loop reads CASSFGQAGYEQYF. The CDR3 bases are TGCGCCAGCAGTTTCGGACAGGCCGGCTACGAGCAGTACTTC.

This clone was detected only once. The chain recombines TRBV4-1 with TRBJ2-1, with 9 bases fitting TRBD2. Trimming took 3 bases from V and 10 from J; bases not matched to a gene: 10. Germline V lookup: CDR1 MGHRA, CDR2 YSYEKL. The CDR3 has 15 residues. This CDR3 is CASSQASGTSREQFF. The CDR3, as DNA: TGCGCCAGCAGCCAGGCCTCCGGGACTAGCCGCGAGCAGTTCTTC.

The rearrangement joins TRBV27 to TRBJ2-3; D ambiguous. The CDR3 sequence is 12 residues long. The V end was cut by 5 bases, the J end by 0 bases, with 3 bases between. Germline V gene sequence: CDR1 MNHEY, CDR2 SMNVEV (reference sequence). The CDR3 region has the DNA TGTGCCAGCAGTCCGAGCACAGATACGCAGTATTTT. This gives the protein CASSPSTDTQYF.

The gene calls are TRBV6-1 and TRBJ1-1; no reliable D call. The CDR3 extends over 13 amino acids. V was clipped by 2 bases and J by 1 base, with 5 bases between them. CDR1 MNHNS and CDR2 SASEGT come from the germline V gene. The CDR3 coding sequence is TGTGCCAGCAGTGAATACAGGAACACTGAAGCTTTCTTT. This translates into CASSEYRNTEAFF.